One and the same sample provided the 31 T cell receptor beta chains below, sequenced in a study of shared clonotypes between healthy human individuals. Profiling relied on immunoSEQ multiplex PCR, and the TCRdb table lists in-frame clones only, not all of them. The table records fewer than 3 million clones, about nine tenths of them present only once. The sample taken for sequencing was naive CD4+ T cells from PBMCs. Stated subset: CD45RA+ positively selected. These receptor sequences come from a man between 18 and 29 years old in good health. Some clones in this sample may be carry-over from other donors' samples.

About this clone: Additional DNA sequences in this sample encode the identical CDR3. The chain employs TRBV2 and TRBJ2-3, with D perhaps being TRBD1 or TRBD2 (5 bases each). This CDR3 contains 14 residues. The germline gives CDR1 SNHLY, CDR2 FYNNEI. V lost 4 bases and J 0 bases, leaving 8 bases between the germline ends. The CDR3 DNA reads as TGTGCCAGCAGTGGGGGGTTAAGCACAGATACGCAGTATTTT. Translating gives CASSGGLSTDTQYF.

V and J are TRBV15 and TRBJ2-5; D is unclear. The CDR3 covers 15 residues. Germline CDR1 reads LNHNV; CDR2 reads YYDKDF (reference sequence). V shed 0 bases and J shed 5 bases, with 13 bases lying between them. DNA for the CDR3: TGTGCCACCAGCAGAGATCGGGCGCCGTCGGAGACCCAGTACTTC. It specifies CATSRDRAPSETQYF.

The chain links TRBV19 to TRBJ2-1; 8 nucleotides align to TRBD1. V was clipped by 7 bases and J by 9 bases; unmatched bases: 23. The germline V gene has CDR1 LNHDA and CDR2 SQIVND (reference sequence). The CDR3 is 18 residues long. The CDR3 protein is CASTALWGQEARSREQFF. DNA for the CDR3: TGTGCCAGTACGGCCCTTTGGGGACAGGAGGCCCGCTCCCGTGAGCAGTTCTTC. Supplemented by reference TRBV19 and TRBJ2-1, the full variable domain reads DGGITQSPKYLFRKEGQNVTLSCEQNLNHDAMYWYRQDPGQGLRLIYYSQIVNDFQKGDIAEGYSVSREKKESFPLTVTSAQKNPTAFYLCASTALWGQEARSREQFFGPGTRLTVL.

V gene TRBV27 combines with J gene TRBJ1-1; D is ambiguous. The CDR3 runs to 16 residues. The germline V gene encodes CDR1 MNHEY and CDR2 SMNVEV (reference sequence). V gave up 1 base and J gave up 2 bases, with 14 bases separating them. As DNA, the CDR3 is TGTGCCAGCAGTTTATGGCCCTTGGCGGGAAACACTGAAGCTTTCTTT. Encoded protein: CASSLWPLAGNTEAFF.

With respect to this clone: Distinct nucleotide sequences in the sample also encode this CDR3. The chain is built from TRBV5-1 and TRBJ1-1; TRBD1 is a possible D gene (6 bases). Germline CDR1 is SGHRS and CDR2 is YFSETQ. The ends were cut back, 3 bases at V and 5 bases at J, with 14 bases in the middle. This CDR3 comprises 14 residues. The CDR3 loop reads CASSSQGSPTEAFF. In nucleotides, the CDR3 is TGCGCCAGCAGCTCACAGGGTAGTCCGACTGAAGCTTTCTTT.

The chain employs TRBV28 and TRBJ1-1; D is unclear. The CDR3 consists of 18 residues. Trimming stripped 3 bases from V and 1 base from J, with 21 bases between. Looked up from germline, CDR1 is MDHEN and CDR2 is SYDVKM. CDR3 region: CASSFTRLRRVGNTEAFF. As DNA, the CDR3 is TGTGCCAGCAGTTTTACCCGGTTACGGAGGGTCGGGAACACTGAAGCTTTCTTT. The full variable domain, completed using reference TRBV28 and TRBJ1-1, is DVKVTQSSRYLVKRTGEKVFLECVQDMDHENMFWYRQDPGLGLRLIYFSYDVKMKEKGDIPEGYSVSREKKERFSLILESASTNQTSMYLCASSFTRLRRVGNTEAFFGQGTRLTVV.

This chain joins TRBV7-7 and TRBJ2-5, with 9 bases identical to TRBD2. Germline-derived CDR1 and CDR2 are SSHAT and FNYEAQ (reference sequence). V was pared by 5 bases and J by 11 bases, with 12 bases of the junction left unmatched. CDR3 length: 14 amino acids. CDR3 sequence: CASSASGTTGEQYF. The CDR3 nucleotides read TGTGCCAGCAGCGCTAGCGGGACGACGGGGGAGCAGTACTTC.

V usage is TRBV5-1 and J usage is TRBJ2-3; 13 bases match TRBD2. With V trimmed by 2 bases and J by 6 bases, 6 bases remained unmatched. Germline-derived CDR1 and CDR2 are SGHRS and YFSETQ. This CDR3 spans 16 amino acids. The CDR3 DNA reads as TGCGCCAGCAGCTTAGAACTAGCGGGAGGGCCGGATACGCAGTATTTT. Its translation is CASSLELAGGPDTQYF. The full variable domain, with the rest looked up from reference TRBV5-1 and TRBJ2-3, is KAGVTQTPRYLIKTRGQQVTLSCSPISGHRSVSWYQQTPGQGLQFLFEYFSETQRNKGNFPGRFSGRQFSNSRSEMNVSTLELGDSALYLCASSLELAGGPDTQYFGPGTRLTVL.

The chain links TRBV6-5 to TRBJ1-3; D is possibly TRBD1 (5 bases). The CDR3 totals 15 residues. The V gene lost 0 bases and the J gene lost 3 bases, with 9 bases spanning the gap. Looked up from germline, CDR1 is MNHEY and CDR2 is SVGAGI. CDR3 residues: CASSYSVDSGNTIYF. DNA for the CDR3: TGTGCCAGCAGTTACTCTGTTGACAGTGGAAACACCATATATTTT.

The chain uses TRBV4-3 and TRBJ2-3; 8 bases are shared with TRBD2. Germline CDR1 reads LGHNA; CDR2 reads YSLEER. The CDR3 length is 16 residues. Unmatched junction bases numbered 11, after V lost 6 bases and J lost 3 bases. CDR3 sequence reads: CASRRGVAGWTDTQYF. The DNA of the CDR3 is TGCGCCAGCAGACGCGGGGTAGCGGGGTGGACAGATACGCAGTATTTT.

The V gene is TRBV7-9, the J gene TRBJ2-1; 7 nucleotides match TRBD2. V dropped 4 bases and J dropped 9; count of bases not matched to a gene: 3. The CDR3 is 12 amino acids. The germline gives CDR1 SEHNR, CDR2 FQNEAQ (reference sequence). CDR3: CASSWPGGEQFF. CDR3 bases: TGTGCCAGCAGCTGGCCGGGGGGTGAGCAGTTCTTC. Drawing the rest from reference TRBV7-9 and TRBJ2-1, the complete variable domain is DTGVSQNPRHKITKRGQNVTFRCDPISEHNRLYWYRQTLGQGPEFLTYFQNEAQLEKSRLLSDRFSAERPKGSFSTLEIQRTEQGDSAMYLCASSWPGGEQFFGPGTRLTVL.

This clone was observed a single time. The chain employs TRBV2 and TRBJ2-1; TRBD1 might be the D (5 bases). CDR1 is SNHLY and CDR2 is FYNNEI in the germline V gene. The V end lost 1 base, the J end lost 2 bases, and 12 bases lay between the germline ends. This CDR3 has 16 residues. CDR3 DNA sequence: TGTGCCAGCAGTGAAGGGGGCTCTCACGCCTACAATGAGCAGTTCTTC. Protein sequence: CASSEGGSHAYNEQFF.

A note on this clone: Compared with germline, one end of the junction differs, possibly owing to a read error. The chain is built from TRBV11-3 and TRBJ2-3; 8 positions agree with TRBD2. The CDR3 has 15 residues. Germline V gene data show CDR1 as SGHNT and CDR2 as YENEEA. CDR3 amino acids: CASSLVRTSKDTQYF. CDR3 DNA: TGTGCCAGCAGCTTAGTTAGGACTAGCAAAGATACGCAGTATTTT. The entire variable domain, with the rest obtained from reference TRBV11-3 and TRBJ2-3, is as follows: EAGVVQSPRYKIIEKKQPVAFWCNPISGHNTLYWYLQNLGQGPELLIRYENEEAVDDSQLPKDRFSAERLKGVDSTLKIQPAELGDSAVYLCASSLVRTSKDTQYFGPGTRLTVL.

The CDR3 sequence: CASSKGQSTEAFF. Written as DNA, the CDR3 is TGTGCCAGCAGTAAGGGACAGAGCACTGAAGCTTTCTTT. J is TRBJ1-1 and V is TRBV6-1; 7 bases fit TRBD1. J gave up 4 bases and V 5 bases, and 4 bases lay outside the gene matches. The CDR3 is 13 residues long. Germline CDR1 reads MNHNS; CDR2 reads SASEGT.

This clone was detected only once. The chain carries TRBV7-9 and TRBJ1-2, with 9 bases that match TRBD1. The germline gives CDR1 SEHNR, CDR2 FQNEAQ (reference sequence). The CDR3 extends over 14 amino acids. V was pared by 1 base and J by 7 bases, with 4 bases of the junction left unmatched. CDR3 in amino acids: CASSLVWDRVGYTF. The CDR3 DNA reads TGTGCCAGCAGCTTAGTCTGGGACAGGGTTGGCTACACCTTC.

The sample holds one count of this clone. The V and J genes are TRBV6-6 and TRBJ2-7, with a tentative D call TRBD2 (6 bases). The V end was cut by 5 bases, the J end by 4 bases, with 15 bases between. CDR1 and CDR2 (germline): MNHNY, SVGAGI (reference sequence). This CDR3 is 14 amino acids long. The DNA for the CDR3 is TGTGCCAGCAGTAGACCGGGAGTCGGGTACGAGCAGTACTTC. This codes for CASSRPGVGYEQYF.

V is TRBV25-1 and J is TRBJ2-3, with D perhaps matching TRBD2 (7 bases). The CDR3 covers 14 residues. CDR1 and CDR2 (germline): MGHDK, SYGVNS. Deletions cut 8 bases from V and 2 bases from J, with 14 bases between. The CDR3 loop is CASGRGGVTDTQYF. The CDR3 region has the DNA TGTGCCAGCGGAAGGGGGGGGGTCACAGATACGCAGTATTTT.

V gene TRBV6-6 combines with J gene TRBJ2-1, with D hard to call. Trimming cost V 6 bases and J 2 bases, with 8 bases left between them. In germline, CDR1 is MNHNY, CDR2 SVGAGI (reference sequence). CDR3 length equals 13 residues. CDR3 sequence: CASRGLAYNEQFF. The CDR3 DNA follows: TGTGCCAGCAGAGGGCTAGCCTACAATGAGCAGTTCTTC.

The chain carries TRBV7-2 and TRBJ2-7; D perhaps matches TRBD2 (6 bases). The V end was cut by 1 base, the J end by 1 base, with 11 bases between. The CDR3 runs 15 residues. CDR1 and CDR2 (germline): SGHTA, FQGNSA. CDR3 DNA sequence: TGTGCCAGCAGCTTAGGCGGGGTCAGGTCCTACGAGCAGTACTTC. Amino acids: CASSLGGVRSYEQYF.

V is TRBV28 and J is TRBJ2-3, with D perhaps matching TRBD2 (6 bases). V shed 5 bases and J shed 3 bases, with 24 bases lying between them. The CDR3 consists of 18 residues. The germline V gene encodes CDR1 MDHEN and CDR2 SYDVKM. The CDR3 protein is CASSPMRGRGEGTDTQYF. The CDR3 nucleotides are TGTGCCAGCAGTCCAATGCGGGGAAGGGGTGAAGGAACAGATACGCAGTATTTT. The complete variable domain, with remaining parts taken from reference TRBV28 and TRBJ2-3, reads DVKVTQSSRYLVKRTGEKVFLECVQDMDHENMFWYRQDPGLGLRLIYFSYDVKMKEKGDIPEGYSVSREKKERFSLILESASTNQTSMYLCASSPMRGRGEGTDTQYFGPGTRLTVL.

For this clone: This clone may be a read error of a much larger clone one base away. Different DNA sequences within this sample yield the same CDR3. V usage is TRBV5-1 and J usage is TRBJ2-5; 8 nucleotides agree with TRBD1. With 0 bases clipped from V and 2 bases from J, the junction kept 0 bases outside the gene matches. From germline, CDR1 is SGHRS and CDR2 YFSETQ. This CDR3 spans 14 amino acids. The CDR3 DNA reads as TGCGCCAGCAGCTTGGGGGACAGGCAAGAGACCCAGTACTTC. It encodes CASSLGDRQETQYF.

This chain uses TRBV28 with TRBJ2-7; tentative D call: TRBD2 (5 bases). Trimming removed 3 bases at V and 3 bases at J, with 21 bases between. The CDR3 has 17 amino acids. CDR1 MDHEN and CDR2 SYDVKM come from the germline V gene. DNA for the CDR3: TGTGCCAGCAGTTTTTTTCGAGGGCAGCCCCATAACTACGAGCAGTACTTC. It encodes CASSFFRGQPHNYEQYF.

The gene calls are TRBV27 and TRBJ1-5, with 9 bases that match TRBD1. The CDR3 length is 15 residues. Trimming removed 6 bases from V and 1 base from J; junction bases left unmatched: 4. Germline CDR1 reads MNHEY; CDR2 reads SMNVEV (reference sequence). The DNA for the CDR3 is TGTGCCAGCAGCCACAGGGGGCTAAGCAATCAGCCCCAGCATTTT. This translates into CASSHRGLSNQPQHF.

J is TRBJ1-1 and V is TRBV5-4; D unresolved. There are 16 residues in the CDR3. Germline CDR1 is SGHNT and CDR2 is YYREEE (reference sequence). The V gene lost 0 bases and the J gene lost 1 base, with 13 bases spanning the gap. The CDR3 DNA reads TGTGCCAGCAGCTTGGGGGTTTCTTTACCGAACACTGAAGCTTTCTTT. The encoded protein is CASSLGVSLPNTEAFF.

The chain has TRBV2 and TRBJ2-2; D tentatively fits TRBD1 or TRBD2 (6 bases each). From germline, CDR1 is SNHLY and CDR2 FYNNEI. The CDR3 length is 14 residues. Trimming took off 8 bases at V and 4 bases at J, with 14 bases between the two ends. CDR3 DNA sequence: TGTGCCAGCCGAAATGAGGGGGGCACCGGGGAGCTGTTTTTT. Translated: CASRNEGGTGELFF.

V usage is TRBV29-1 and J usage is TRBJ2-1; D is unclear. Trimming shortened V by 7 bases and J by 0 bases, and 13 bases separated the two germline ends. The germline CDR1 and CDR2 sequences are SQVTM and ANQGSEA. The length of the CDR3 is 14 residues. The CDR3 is CSAAGRSSYNEQFF. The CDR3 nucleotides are TGCAGCGCTGCCGGTCGGAGCTCCTACAATGAGCAGTTCTTC.

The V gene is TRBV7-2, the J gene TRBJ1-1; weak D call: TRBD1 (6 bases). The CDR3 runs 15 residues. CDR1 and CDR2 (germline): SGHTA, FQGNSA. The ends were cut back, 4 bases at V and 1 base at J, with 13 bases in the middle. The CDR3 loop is CASSSEGGKNTEAFF. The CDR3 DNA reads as TGTGCCAGCAGCTCCGAGGGGGGGAAGAACACTGAAGCTTTCTTT.

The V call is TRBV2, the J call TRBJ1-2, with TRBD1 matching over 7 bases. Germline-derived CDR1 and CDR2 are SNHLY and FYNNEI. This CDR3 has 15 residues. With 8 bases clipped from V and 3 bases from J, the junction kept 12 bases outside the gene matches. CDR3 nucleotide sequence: TGTGCCAGCCTAAGACAGGGAACGTCTGACTATGGCTACACCTTC. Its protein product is CASLRQGTSDYGYTF.

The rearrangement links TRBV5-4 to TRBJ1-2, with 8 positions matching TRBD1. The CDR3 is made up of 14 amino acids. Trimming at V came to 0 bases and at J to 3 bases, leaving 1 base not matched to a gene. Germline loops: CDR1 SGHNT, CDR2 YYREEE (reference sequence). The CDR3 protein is CASSLDRGDYGYTF. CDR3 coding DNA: TGTGCCAGCAGCTTGGACAGGGGGGACTATGGCTACACCTTC.

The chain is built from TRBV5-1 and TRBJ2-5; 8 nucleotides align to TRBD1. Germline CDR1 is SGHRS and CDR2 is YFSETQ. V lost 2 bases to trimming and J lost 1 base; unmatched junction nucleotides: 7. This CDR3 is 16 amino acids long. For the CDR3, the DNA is TGCGCCAGCAGCTTAAACAGGGGGGAGATCCAAGAGACCCAGTACTTC. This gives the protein CASSLNRGEIQETQYF.

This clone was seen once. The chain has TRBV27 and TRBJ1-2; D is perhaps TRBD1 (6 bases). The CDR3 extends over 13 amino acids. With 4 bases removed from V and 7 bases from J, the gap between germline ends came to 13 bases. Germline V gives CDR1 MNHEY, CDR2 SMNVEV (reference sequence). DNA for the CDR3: TGTGCCAGCAGTTCATCCGGAGGGGGTGGCTACACCTTC. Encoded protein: CASSSSGGGGYTF.